This TCR beta chain is from a study of identical twins. This clonotype has more than one count but fewer than ten. Its antigen is unknown. Trimming at V came to 7 bases and at J to 9 bases, leaving 7 bases not matched to a gene. The CDR3 spans 13 residues. TCRdb re-called the 5' RACE reads through MiXCR, storing one row per CDR3 protein. The profile covers 250,000 or so distinct CDR3 sequences, with 6% to 8.5% appearing a single time and about 5.6% taken by the ten largest. Study-level findings and limits: Out-of-frame alpha sequences common to twins were enriched for low generation probability.

The same specimen was also included in a second study, on yellow fever vaccine responses in identical twins.

This sequence joins TRBV12-3 or TRBV12-4 and TRBJ2-1; 9 nucleotides match TRBD1. The TCR was taken from a young woman in good health. Sequences were obtained from CD8+ T cells sorted from blood. This CDR3 reads CASTSDRGGEQFF. Written as DNA, the CDR3 is TGTGCCAGCACTTCCGACAGGGGGGGTGAGCAGTTCTTC.